This T cell receptor beta chain was captured by sequencing in a study of neoadjuvant anti-PD-1 for oral cavity cancer. The repertoire was sequenced with immunoSEQ multiplex PCR; TCRdb's copy has only in-frame clones and lacks some. This table holds about 10,000 clones, roughly three fifths found once. This clone was observed a few times. In germline, CDR1 is SGHVS, CDR2 FNYEAQ. The J segment lost 0 bases and the V segment lost 3 bases, leaving 4 bases of the junction unmatched. The CDR3 is made up of 15 amino acids. Regarding time point: after neoadjuvant nivolumab, at surgical resection. The chain recombines TRBV7-6 with TRBJ1-2; 7 positions agree with TRBD1. The TCR comes from a person aged 40 to 85 with oral cavity squamous cell carcinoma. Sequencing was performed on PBMCs, taken after nivolumab (anti-PD-1) treatment. The DNA of the CDR3 is TGTGCCAGCAGCTTCCGTCAGGGGGCTAACTATGGCTACACCTTC. Its translation: CASSFRQGANYGYTF.